A selection of T cell receptor beta chains follows, all from one sample in a study of cytomegalovirus exposure and HLA in healthy donors. Assay used: immunoSEQ multiplex PCR; TCRdb lists only in-frame clones, some missing. This table has some 150,000 clones, roughly 9.8% appearing once. Sequenced: PBMCs. These receptors originate from a man over 45 in good health and CMV-seronegative. CDR3s include the opening cysteine and the closing phenylalanine or tryptophan. Fields, in order: clone size, D gene, J gene, V gene, CDR3 DNA, CDR3 protein. A D gene is named only where the DNA matches it firmly. A clone size is listed for some rows: how often the clone was seen (once, few, many), or a class if it is expanded.

- | - | TRBJ1-4 | TRBV9 | TGTGCCAGCAGTGGAGGCCCCGACCCTGAGGAAAAACTGTTTTTT | CASSGGPDPEEKLFF
few | - | TRBJ2-7 | TRBV20-1 | TGCAGTGCTAGAGCGGCCTACGAGCAGTACTTC | CSARAAYEQYF
- | - | TRBJ1-4 | TRBV7-2 | TGTGCCAGCAGCCCCTCGTGGGGGGATGAAAAACTGTTTTTT | CASSPSWGDEKLFF
few | - | TRBJ2-5 | TRBV29-1 | TGCAGAGTTTCCATGGAGACCCAGTACTTC | CRVSMETQYF
few | - | TRBJ2-6 | TRBV6-5 | TGTGCCAGCAGTTTAACAGGCTCTGGGGCCAACGTCCTGACTTTC | CASSLTGSGANVLTF
- | TRBD1 | TRBJ1-3 | TRBV10-3 | TGTGCCATCAGAGGGGACAGGGCTGGAAACACCATATATTTT | CAIRGDRAGNTIYF
- | - | TRBJ2-7 | TRBV4-1 | TGCGCCAGCAGCCAAGGGCTTAACTACGAGCAGTACTTC | CASSQGLNYEQYF
- | TRBD1 | TRBJ2-2 | TRBV30 | TGTGCCTGGCGTCAGGGGGCGCACACCGGGGAGCTGTTTTTT | CAWRQGAHTGELFF
- | TRBD2 | TRBJ2-5 | TRBV11-3 | TGTGCCAGCAGCTTACGGACTAGCGGGAATGGTGAGACCCAGTACTTC | CASSLRTSGNGETQYF
- | - | TRBJ2-1 | TRBV29-1 | TGCAGCGTCCGAACAGGGGGGGTCAACAATGGGCAGTTCTTC | CSVRTGGVNNGQFF
few | - | TRBJ1-4 | TRBV25-1 | TGTGCCAGCAGTGAGAGGGATACTGGAAAACTGTTTTTT | CASSERDTGKLFF
- | - | TRBJ2-7 | TRBV21-1 | TGTGCCAGCAGCAAAGGCGCCGGGACTAGCGGGAGGAACGAGCAGTACTTC | CASSKGAGTSGRNEQYF
few | - | TRBJ1-2 | TRBV30 | TGTGCCTGGAGGCGATCACAGGGATTTAACTATGGCTACACCTTC | CAWRRSQGFNYGYTF
few | - | TRBJ2-5 | TRBV20-1 | TGCAGTGCACAACAAGAGACCCAGTACTTC | CSAQQETQYF
few | - | TRBJ1-6 | TRBV4-1 | TGCGCCAGCAGCCCCGGGCGGACAGAAAATTCACCCCTCCACTTT | CASSPGRTENSPLHF
few | TRBD2 | TRBJ2-5 | TRBV2 | TGTGCCAGCAAGGCTAGCGGGGGACTTGGGACCCAGTACTTC | CASKASGGLGTQYF
few | TRBD2 | TRBJ2-1 | TRBV2 | TGTGCCAGCAGTACTAGCGGGACTACCATATACAATGAGCAGTTCTTC | CASSTSGTTIYNEQFF
few | TRBD1 | TRBJ2-2 | TRBV5-1 | TGCGCCAGCAGCCCGAACAGGGGGCGAACCGGGGAGCTGTTTTTT | CASSPNRGRTGELFF
- | - | TRBJ1-3 | TRBV19 | TGTGCCAGTACCATGACAGGTCACTCTGGAAACACCATATATTTT | CASTMTGHSGNTIYF
- | - | TRBJ2-1 | TRBV6-1 | TGTGCCAGCAGTGAACAGGCAAGCTCCTACAATGAGCAGTTCTTC | CASSEQASSYNEQFF
- | TRBD1 | TRBJ2-7 | TRBV6-5 | TGTGCCAGCAGTTACTCGGGACAGGGCTCCTACGAGCAGTACTTC | CASSYSGQGSYEQYF
few | TRBD1 | TRBJ1-4 | TRBV6-5 | TGTGCCAGCAGTTACGTAGGGGGCGAAAAACTGTTTTTT | CASSYVGGEKLFF
- | TRBD1 | TRBJ1-2 | TRBV6-1 | TGTGCCAGCAGTGTGGGAGGGGGACAGGGCCTCTATGGCTACACCTTC | CASSVGGGQGLYGYTF
few | - | TRBJ1-2 | TRBV5-6 | TGTGCCAGCAGCTCACAGGATGGCTACACCTTC | CASSSQDGYTF
few | - | TRBJ2-6 | TRBV10-3 | TGTGCCATCAGTTCCGAAACTGCCGGGACACCCTCAACCCGTGGGGCCAACGTCCTGACTTTC | CAISSETAGTPSTRGANVLTF
- | TRBD1 | TRBJ2-4 | TRBV15 | TGTGCCACCAGCAGAGTCGGGACAGAAATTTGGGCCCAAAACATTCAGTACTTC | CATSRVGTEIWAQNIQYF
- | TRBD1 | TRBJ2-6 | TRBV7-3 | TGTGCCAGCAGCTTAACGACAGGGTTCCTGGGGGGGGCCAACGTCCTGACTTTC | CASSLTTGFLGGANVLTF
- | - | TRBJ2-1 | TRBV2 | TGTGCCAGCAGAACTGACAGGCTCACCTACAATGAGCAGTTCTTC | CASRTDRLTYNEQFF
- | - | TRBJ1-2 | TRBV5-5 | TGTGCCAGCAGCTTGGGGGGGGAGCCCAGCTATGGCTACACCTTC | CASSLGGEPSYGYTF
- | - | TRBJ1-1 | TRBV7-3 | TGTGCCAGCAGCGGCCGCGGGAACACTGAAGCTTTCTTT | CASSGRGNTEAFF
many | - | TRBJ2-7 | TRBV5-1 | TGCGCCAGCAGCTACCTCGGGGGACCCTACGAGCAGTACTTC | CASSYLGGPYEQYF
- | TRBD2 | TRBJ2-1 | TRBV30 | TGTGCCTGGGACGCCGGGGGGTACAATGAGCAGTTCTTC | CAWDAGGYNEQFF
- | - | TRBJ1-3 | TRBV7-9 | TGTGCCAGCAGCTTAAACACGGTAGCGATCCCCTCTGGAAACACCATATATTTT | CASSLNTVAIPSGNTIYF
- | - | TRBJ1-2 | TRBV28 | TGTGCCAGCAGTTTGGTGCAGGCCCGCTATGGCTACACCTTC | CASSLVQARYGYTF
- | - | TRBJ2-2 | TRBV5-4 | TGTGCCAGCAGCCCCCCTGGTCGACTCACCGGGGAGCTGTTTTTT | CASSPPGRLTGELFF
- | - | TRBJ1-4 | TRBV9 | TGTGCCAGCAGCGTAGGCTTGGCAGGGGTCTCGATGAATGAAAAACTGTTTTTT | CASSVGLAGVSMNEKLFF
- | - | TRBJ2-4 | TRBV2 | TGTGCCAGCAGTGCATCTAGCCTACGCGCCAAAAACATTCAGTACTTC | CASSASSLRAKNIQYF